The 14 T cell receptor beta chains presented below share a single source sample, sequenced in a study of STAT5B mutations in CD4+ large granular lymphocyte leukemia (dated by TCRdb to 2021 to 2024). The method behind the library was the immunoSEQ multiplex PCR assay. TCRdb mirrors the immuneACCESS table, restricted to in-frame sequences. Some clones are absent from its copies; in checked studies, under half trace to an unresolved V gene, and the reason for the others is unknown. The sample table contains 40,000 to 45,000 clones; only one count was recorded for 84% of them. The biggest ten clones account for less than 0.45% of the sample. The specimen sequenced was CD4+ T cells from blood buffy coats. These receptors all stem from a human donor in good health.

This rearrangement joins TRBV29-1 to TRBJ2-7; 8 bases agree with TRBD2. The CDR3 has 15 residues. Germline CDR1 and CDR2: SQVTM and ANQGSEA. The ends lost 2 bases at V and 6 bases at J; junction bases unmatched: 12. The CDR3 DNA reads TGCAGCGTTGAACGATACGCCGGGAGGGCCGCCGAGCAGTACTTC. Its translation is CSVERYAGRAAEQYF.

Written as DNA, the CDR3 is TGTGCCAGCCGGGGGAGGCGGACGAGCACTGAAGCTTTCTTT. This sequence encodes CASRGRRTSTEAFF. The chain recombines TRBV6-1 with TRBJ1-1; a weak D match, TRBD1 (5 bases). V shed 8 bases and J shed 4 bases, with 17 bases lying between them. The CDR3 totals 14 residues. Germline V gives CDR1 MNHNS, CDR2 SASEGT.

The chain carries TRBV5-6 and TRBJ1-2, with D possibly matching TRBD1 (5 bases). Trimming removed 3 bases from V and 3 bases from J, with 9 bases in between. This CDR3 has 13 amino acids. Germline values: CDR1 SGHDT, CDR2 YYEEEE. CDR3 loop: CASSSDRYYGYTF. In DNA, the CDR3 is TGTGCCAGCAGCTCAGACAGATACTATGGCTACACCTTC. The variable domain in full, completed from reference TRBV5-6 and TRBJ1-2, reads DAGVTQSPTHLIKTRGQQVTLRCSPKSGHDTVSWYQQALGQGPQFIFQYYEEEERQRGNFPDRFSGHQFPNYSSELNVNALLLGDSALYLCASSSDRYYGYTFGSGTRLTVV.

CDR3 nucleotides: TGTGCCAGCAGCCAATCCGGACAGGGGGTATCACCCCTCCACTTT. Protein sequence: CASSQSGQGVSPLHF. The chain combines TRBV4-2 with TRBJ1-6; the match to TRBD1 covers 10 bases. V was pared by 2 bases and J by 10 bases, with 5 bases of the junction left unmatched. Germline assignment: CDR1 LGHNA and CDR2 YNFKEQ. The CDR3 has 15 residues.

The rearrangement uses TRBV4-2 and TRBJ2-2; TRBD2 agrees at 10 bases. CDR1 is LGHNA and CDR2 is YNFKEQ in the germline V gene. This CDR3 has 17 amino acids. V was pared by 0 bases and J by 7 bases, with 8 bases of the junction left unmatched. CDR3 region: CASSQDVIQRGGGELFF. As DNA, the CDR3 is TGTGCCAGCAGCCAAGATGTGATCCAGCGGGGGGGCGGGGAGCTGTTTTTT.

In DNA, the CDR3 is TGTGCCAGCAGGAAGACAGGCCTCTCCTACGAGCAGTACTTC. Encoded protein: CASRKTGLSYEQYF. The V gene is TRBV7-2, the J gene TRBJ2-7, with a possible D match to TRBD1 (6 bases). CDR1 and CDR2 (germline): SGHTA, FQGNSA. The CDR3 loop spans 14 amino acids. V dropped 6 bases and J dropped 0 bases, with 12 bases sitting between them.

The J gene is TRBJ1-5, the V gene TRBV25-1; TRBD1 matches at 8 bases. The CDR3 covers 16 residues. V was pared by 3 bases and J by 7 bases, with 11 bases of the junction left unmatched. Germline CDR1 and CDR2: MGHDK and SYGVNS. CDR3 region: CASSDATGGGIQPQHF. The CDR3 DNA follows: TGTGCCAGCAGTGATGCCACAGGGGGAGGAATCCAGCCCCAGCATTTT.

This chain links TRBV5-6 with TRBJ1-2; D is perhaps TRBD1 (5 bases). The CDR3 contains 15 residues. Germline-derived CDR1 and CDR2 are SGHDT and YYEEEE. Trimming cost V 0 bases and J 3 bases, with 12 bases left between them. The CDR3 nucleotides are TGTGCCAGCAGCTTGGGGCCAGGGAATTACTATGGCTACACCTTC. Its translation: CASSLGPGNYYGYTF.

The chain joins TRBV7-2 to TRBJ1-2; no reliable D call. CDR3 length equals 14 residues. Between the trimmed V and J ends, which lost 2 bases and 8 bases, there was a span of 15 bases. Germline CDR1 and CDR2: SGHTA and FQGNSA. The CDR3 region is CASSLRRQRKGYTF. In DNA, the CDR3 is TGTGCCAGCAGCTTACGACGACAAAGAAAAGGCTACACCTTC. The complete variable domain, with remaining parts taken from reference TRBV7-2 and TRBJ1-2, reads GAGVSQSPSNKVTEKGKDVELRCDPISGHTALYWYRQSLGQGLEFLIYFQGNSAPDKSGLPSDRFSAERTGGSVSTLTIQRTQQEDSAVYLCASSLRRQRKGYTFGSGTRLTVV.

The chain links TRBV27 to TRBJ2-4, with D possibly being TRBD1 (5 bases). CDR1 MNHEY and CDR2 SMNVEV come from the germline V gene (reference sequence). V was clipped by 6 bases and J by 10 bases, with 10 bases between them. The CDR3 covers 11 residues. DNA of the CDR3: TGTGCCAGCAGCGGCAGGGAAATTCAGTACTTC. As protein: CASSGREIQYF.

The chain carries TRBV5-1 and TRBJ2-2; D remains ambiguous. This CDR3 spans 16 amino acids. Germline V gives CDR1 SGHRS, CDR2 YFSETQ. V lost 5 bases to trimming and J lost 4 bases, with 18 bases between them. Here the CDR3 DNA reads TGCGCCAGCAGGCAAATACCGGGTCGAAGCACCGGGGAGCTGTTTTTT. Protein product: CASRQIPGRSTGELFF.

The rearrangement uses TRBV30 and TRBJ1-2; D perhaps matches TRBD1 (5 bases). Trimming stripped 2 bases from V and 4 bases from J, with 17 bases between. This CDR3 has 15 residues. The V gene's germline CDR1 is GTSNPN and CDR2 SVGIG (reference sequence). Written as DNA, the CDR3 is TGTGCCTGGAGTAGGGGACTTCTCAGGCTCTATGGCTACACCTTC. Encoded protein: CAWSRGLLRLYGYTF.

The chain has TRBV4-2 and TRBJ2-1, with 11 bases that match TRBD2. The trim removed 1 base at V and 2 bases at J, leaving 10 bases unmatched. The length of the CDR3 is 19 residues. The germline V gene has CDR1 LGHNA and CDR2 YNFKEQ. As DNA, the CDR3 is TGTGCCAGCAGCCAAGCTTTTAGCGGGGGGGGCGGGACCTACAATGAGCAGTTCTTC. Protein: CASSQAFSGGGGTYNEQFF.

The CDR3 sequence: CASSLTQTPGGHEQYF. The CDR3 nucleotides read TGTGCCAGCAGCTTAACCCAAACGCCAGGGGGCCACGAGCAGTACTTC. The chain has TRBV5-6 and TRBJ2-7; TRBD1 matches at 8 bases. There are 16 residues in the CDR3. J lost 5 bases, V lost 2 bases, and 12 bases had no gene match. Looked up from germline, CDR1 is SGHDT and CDR2 is YYEEEE.